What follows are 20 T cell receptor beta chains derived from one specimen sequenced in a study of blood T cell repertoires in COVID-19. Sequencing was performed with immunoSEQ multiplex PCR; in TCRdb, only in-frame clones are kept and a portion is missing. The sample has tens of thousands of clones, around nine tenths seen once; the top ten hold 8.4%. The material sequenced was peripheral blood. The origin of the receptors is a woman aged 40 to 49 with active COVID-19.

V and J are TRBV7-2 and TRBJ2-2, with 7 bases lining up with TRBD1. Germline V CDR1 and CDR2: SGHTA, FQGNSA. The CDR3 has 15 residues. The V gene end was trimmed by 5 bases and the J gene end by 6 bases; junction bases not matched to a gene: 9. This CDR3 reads CASSVRQGLPGELFF. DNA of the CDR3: TGTGCCAGCAGCGTACGACAGGGCCTGCCCGGGGAGCTGTTTTTT.

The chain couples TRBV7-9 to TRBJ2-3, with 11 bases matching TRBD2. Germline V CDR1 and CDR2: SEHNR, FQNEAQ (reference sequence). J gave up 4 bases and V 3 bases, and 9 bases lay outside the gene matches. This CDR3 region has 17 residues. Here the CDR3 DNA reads TGTGCCAGCAGCTTCACAAAGGGACTAGCGGACCCAGATACGCAGTATTTT. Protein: CASSFTKGLADPDTQYF. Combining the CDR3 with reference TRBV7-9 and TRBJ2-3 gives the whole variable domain DTGVSQNPRHKITKRGQNVTFRCDPISEHNRLYWYRQTLGQGPEFLTYFQNEAQLEKSRLLSDRFSAERPKGSFSTLEIQRTEQGDSAMYLCASSFTKGLADPDTQYFGPGTRLTVL.

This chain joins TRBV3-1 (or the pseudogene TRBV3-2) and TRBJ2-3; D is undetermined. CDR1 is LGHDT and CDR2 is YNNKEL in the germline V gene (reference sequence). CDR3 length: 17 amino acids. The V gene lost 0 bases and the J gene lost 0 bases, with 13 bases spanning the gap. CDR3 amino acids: CASSQDFPGFSTDTQYF. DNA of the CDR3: TGTGCCAGCAGCCAAGACTTCCCCGGGTTCAGCACAGATACGCAGTATTTT.

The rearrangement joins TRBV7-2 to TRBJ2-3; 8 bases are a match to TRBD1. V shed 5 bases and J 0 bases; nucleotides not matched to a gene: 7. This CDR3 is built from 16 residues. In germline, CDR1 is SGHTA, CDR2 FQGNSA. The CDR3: CASSPGTGYSTDTQYF. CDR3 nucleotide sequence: TGTGCCAGCAGCCCAGGGACAGGTTATAGCACAGATACGCAGTATTTT.

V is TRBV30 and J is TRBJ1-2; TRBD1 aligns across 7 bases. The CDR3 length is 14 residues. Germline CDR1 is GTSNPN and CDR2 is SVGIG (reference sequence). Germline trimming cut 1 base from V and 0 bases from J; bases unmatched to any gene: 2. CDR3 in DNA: TGTGCCTGGAGTGGGGGACAGTCTAACTATGGCTACACCTTC. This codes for CAWSGGQSNYGYTF.

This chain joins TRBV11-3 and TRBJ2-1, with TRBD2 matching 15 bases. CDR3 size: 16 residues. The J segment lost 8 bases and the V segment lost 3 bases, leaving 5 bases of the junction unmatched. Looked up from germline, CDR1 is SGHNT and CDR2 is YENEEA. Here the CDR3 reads CASSLGLAGGLDEQFF. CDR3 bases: TGTGCCAGCAGCTTGGGACTAGCGGGGGGTTTGGATGAGCAGTTCTTC. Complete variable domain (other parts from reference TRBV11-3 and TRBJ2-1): EAGVVQSPRYKIIEKKQPVAFWCNPISGHNTLYWYLQNLGQGPELLIRYENEEAVDDSQLPKDRFSAERLKGVDSTLKIQPAELGDSAVYLCASSLGLAGGLDEQFFGPGTRLTVL.

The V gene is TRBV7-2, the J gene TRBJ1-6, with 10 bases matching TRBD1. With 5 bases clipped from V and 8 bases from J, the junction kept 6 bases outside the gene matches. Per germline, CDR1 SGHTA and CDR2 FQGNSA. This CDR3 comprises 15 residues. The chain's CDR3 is CASSPGQGRYSPLHF. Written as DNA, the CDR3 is TGTGCCAGCAGCCCGGGACAGGGGAGGTATTCACCCCTCCACTTT.

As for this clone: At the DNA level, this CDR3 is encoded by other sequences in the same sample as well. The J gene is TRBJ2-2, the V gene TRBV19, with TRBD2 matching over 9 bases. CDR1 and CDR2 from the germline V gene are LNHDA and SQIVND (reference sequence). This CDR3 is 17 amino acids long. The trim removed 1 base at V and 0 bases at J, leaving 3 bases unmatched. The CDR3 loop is CASSIGGLATNTGELFF. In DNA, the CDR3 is TGTGCCAGTAGTATAGGTGGACTAGCGACGAACACCGGGGAGCTGTTTTTT.

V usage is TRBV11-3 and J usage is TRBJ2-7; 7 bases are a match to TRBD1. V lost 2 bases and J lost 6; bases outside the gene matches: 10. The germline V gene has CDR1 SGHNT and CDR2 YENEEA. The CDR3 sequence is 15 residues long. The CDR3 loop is CASSLKGQIYGEQYF. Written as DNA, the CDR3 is TGTGCCAGCAGCTTAAAGGGACAGATCTACGGCGAGCAGTACTTC.

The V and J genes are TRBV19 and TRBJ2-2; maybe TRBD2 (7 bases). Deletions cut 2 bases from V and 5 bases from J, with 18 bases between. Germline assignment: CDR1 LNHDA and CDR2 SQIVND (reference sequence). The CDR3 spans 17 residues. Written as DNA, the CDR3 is TGTGCCAGTAGTATACGCCGGGGGGCGGTTCGTACCGGGGAGCTGTTTTTT. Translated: CASSIRRGAVRTGELFF.

The CDR3 protein is CASSTGNPYGYTF. As DNA, the CDR3 is TGTGCCAGCAGTACAGGAAATCCCTATGGCTACACCTTC. The rearrangement links TRBV2 to TRBJ1-2; the D gene is possibly TRBD1 (5 bases). The CDR3 sequence is 13 residues long. V gave up 5 bases and J gave up 4 bases, with 11 bases separating them. Germline V gene sequence: CDR1 SNHLY, CDR2 FYNNEI.

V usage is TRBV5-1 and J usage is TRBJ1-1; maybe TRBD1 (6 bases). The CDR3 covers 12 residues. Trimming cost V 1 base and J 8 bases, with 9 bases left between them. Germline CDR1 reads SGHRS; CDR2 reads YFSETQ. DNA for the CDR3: TGCGCCAGCAGCTTGTATGGGACAGAAGCTTTCTTT. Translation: CASSLYGTEAFF.

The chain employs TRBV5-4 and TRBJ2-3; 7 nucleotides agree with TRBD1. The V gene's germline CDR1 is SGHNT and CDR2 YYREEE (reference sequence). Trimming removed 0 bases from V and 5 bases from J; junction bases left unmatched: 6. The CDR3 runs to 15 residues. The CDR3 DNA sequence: TGTGCCAGCAGCTTGGCGGACAGGTTTTTAGATACGCAGTATTTT. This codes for CASSLADRFLDTQYF. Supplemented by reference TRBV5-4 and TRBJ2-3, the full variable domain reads ETGVTQSPTHLIKTRGQQVTLRCSSQSGHNTVSWYQQALGQGPQFIFQYYREEENGRGNFPPRFSGLQFPNYSSELNVNALELDDSALYLCASSLADRFLDTQYFGPGTRLTVL.

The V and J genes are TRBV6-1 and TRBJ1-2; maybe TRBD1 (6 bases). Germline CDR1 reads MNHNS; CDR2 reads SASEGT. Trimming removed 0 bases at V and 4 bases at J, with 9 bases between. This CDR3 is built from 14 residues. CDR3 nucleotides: TGTGCCAGCAGTGAAGCGCTGGGGGCCTATGGCTACACCTTC. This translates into CASSEALGAYGYTF.

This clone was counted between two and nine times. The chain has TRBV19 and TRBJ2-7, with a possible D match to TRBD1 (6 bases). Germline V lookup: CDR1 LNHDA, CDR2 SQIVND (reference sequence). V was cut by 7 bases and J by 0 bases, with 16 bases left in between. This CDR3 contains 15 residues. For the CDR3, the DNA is TGTGCCAGTAAGCGAGGACAGAGGGGCTCCTACGAGCAGTACTTC. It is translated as CASKRGQRGSYEQYF.

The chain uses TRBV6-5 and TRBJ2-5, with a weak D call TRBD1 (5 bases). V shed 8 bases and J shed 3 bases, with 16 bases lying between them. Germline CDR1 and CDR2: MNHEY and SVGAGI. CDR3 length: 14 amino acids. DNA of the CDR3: TGTGCCAGCGCCCTTACCGACAGAAAAGAGACCCAGTACTTC. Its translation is CASALTDRKETQYF.

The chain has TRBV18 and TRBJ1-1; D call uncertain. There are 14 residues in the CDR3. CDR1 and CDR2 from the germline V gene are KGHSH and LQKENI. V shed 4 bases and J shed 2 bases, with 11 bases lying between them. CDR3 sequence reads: CASSLQSLNTEAFF. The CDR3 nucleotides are TGTGCCAGCTCACTACAGAGCCTTAACACTGAAGCTTTCTTT.

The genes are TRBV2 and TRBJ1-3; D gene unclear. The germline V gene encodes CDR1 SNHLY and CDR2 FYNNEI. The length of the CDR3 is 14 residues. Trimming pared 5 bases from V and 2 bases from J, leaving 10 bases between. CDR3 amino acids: CASSLGEAGNTIYF. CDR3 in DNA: TGTGCCAGCAGTCTCGGGGAAGCTGGAAACACCATATATTTT.

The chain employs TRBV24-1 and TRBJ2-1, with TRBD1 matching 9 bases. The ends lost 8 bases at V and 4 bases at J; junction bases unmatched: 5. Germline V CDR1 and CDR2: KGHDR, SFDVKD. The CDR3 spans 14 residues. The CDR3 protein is CATMRDRAYNEQFF. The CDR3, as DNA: TGTGCCACCATGAGGGACAGGGCTTACAATGAGCAGTTCTTC.

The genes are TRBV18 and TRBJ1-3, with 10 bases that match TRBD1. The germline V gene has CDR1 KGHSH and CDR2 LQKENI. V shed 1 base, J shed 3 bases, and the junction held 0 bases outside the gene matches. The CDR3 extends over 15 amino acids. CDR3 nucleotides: TGTGCCAGCTCACCACGGGACAGGGGTGGAAACACCATATATTTT. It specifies CASSPRDRGGNTIYF.